This TCR beta chain is drawn from a study of blood T cell repertoires in COVID-19 (dated by TCRdb to 2019 to 2021). About the investigation overall: Samples covering the acute and convalescent phases of COVID-19 were provided by collaborators in the United States, Italy and Spain. Deeply sampled blood TCRbeta repertoires from subjects exposed to, actively infected with, or recovered from COVID-19 were included in the dataset. A freely available public database, intended as a resource for researchers studying the immune response to SARS-CoV-2, is where the repertoires were released. HLA class I and class II types, where available, came from metadata supplied by the sample provider rather than from assay-based typing. The prospective study material was composed of cDNA or gDNA derived from T cells, B-cell-depleted T cells, or PBMCs. The samples were drawn from the first 160 participants of the ongoing ImmuneRACE study and from 1,254 subjects provided by 6 global collaborators. Nearly every sample came with metadata listing a de-identified subject ID, COVID-19 status, age in years and sex. Results and caveats for the whole study, not just this receptor: Clinical and demographic metadata were provided uncurated, with the amount varying by source and participant.

Notes on this clone: Its antigen remains unidentified. No per-base quality is available; no much larger clone lies one base away.

Including cysteine and phenylalanine, the CDR3 has 15 amino acids. Just the 45-base CDR3 DNA is kept, in frame starting at base 1. After removal of 7 bases from V and 3 bases from J, the junction retains 7 bases not matched to a gene. The germline V gene supplies CDR1 MDHEN and CDR2 SYDVKM. TCRbeta CDR3 regions were amplified from genomic DNA using the immunoSEQ Assay, a bias-controlled multiplex PCR. The study's own analysis went as follows. The number of nucleated cells in each sample was estimated from the amplification of reference gene primers within the assay. Sequence reads were collapsed and filtered to measure the absolute abundance of every unique TCRbeta CDR3 rearrangement. For each sample, productive Simpson clonality was calculated as the square root of Simpson's diversity index across productive rearrangements. TCRdb took this table from immuneACCESS and kept in-frame rearrangements with V and J called. Such tables lack part of the clones; where checked against another copy, unresolved V genes explain under half of the gap, and the rest is unexplained. V, J and clone size derive from that table, while D and trimming were established from the DNA sequence. This sample is represented by some 44,000 clones; roughly nine tenths of them were singletons. Under 9.5% of the sample rests with the top ten.

Collaborating institutions collected whole blood in K2EDTA tubes following their own protocols. For TCRbeta analysis, collaborator samples were shipped as frozen whole blood, as isolated PBMCs, or as DNA extracted from either sample type. The V and J segments used are TRBV28 and TRBJ2-1; 9 junctional bases match TRBD2. This clonotype originated in a middle-aged man with active COVID-19. Sequencing used peripheral blood. The CDR3 amino acid sequence is: CASNLGSGSYNEQFF. The DNA is TGTGCCAGCAACCTCGGTAGCGGGAGCTACAATGAGCAGTTCTTC. Outside the CDR3, residues come from the reference TRBV28 and TRBJ2-1 proteins, so the full variable domain is: DVKVTQSSRYLVKRTGEKVFLECVQDMDHENMFWYRQDPGLGLRLIYFSYDVKMKEKGDIPEGYSVSREKKERFSLILESASTNQTSMYLCASNLGSGSYNEQFFGPGTRLTVL.